These 26 T cell receptor beta chains were all obtained from the same sample, sequenced in a study of CD8+ T cells in alopecia areata. Noted treatment: oral pan-JAK inhibitor, 5-10 mg twice daily. The authors extracted RNA and reverse transcribed it into cDNA as the sequencing template. This table comes from immunoSEQ multiplex PCR, and its TCRdb copy is limited to in-frame clones, with some not included. The sample has 170,000 or so clones; under 60% are singletons. The sequenced sample was CD8+ T cells sorted from blood, obtained at week 24, from a patient treated with tofacitinib. The source is a human donor with alopecia areata.

This clone occurred once. The chain employs TRBV29-1 and TRBJ2-5; unclear D gene. The germline V gene encodes CDR1 SQVTM and CDR2 ANQGSEA. The CDR3 length is 10 residues. Deletions cut 7 bases from V and 0 bases from J, with 3 bases between. The CDR3, as DNA: TGCAGCGGACACCAAGAGACCCAGTACTTC. Encoded protein: CSGHQETQYF.

The chain carries TRBV5-6 and TRBJ2-7, with 7 bases aligning to TRBD2. Trimming removed 3 bases from V and 3 bases from J; junction bases left unmatched: 3. The CDR3 consists of 13 residues. Germline loops: CDR1 SGHDT, CDR2 YYEEEE. CDR3 in amino acids: CASSYAGDYEQYF. In DNA form, the CDR3 reads TGTGCCAGCAGCTATGCGGGGGACTACGAGCAGTACTTC.

This clone was observed a handful of times. The chain carries TRBV29-1 and TRBJ1-1; maybe TRBD1 (5 bases). Trimming cost V 6 bases and J 10 bases, with 15 bases left between them. CDR3 size: 11 residues. From germline, CDR1 is SQVTM and CDR2 ANQGSEA. For the CDR3, the DNA is TGCAGCGTCGGGGGGGAGTACGGAGCTTTCTTT. Its protein is CSVGGEYGAFF.

The chain employs TRBV9 and TRBJ2-7; D unresolved. Germline CDR1 is SGDLS and CDR2 is YYNGEE. This CDR3 has 14 amino acids. Trimming removed 1 base from V and 0 bases from J, with 8 bases in between. The CDR3 DNA is TGTGCCAGCAGCGTATTCCAAAACTCCTACGAGCAGTACTTC. This encodes CASSVFQNSYEQYF.

This clone came up a few times. V is TRBV30 and J is TRBJ1-5; D is unresolved. This CDR3 contains 13 residues. Germline V gives CDR1 GTSNPN, CDR2 SVGIG (reference sequence). The V gene lost 0 bases and the J gene lost 7 bases, with 10 bases spanning the gap. In nucleotides, the CDR3 is TGTGCCTGGAGTGTATCGGGAGGACAGCCCCAGCATTTT. Translating gives CAWSVSGGQPQHF.

V gene TRBV9 combines with J gene TRBJ2-7, with 11 nucleotides matching TRBD2. Trimming took 2 bases from V and 0 from J; bases not matched to a gene: 1. The CDR3 length is 15 residues. Germline lookup yields CDR1 SGDLS and CDR2 YYNGEE. As DNA, the CDR3 is TGTGCCAGCAGCGTGGGGACTAGCGGCTCCTACGAGCAGTACTTC. Its protein product is CASSVGTSGSYEQYF.

The chain joins TRBV27 to TRBJ2-3; 10 nucleotides match TRBD1. The CDR3 loop spans 17 amino acids. J lost 2 bases, V lost 4 bases, and 9 bases had no gene match. CDR1 and CDR2 from the germline V gene are MNHEY and SMNVEV (reference sequence). CDR3 sequence reads: CASSSLKTGGNTDTQYF. The CDR3 nucleotides are TGTGCCAGCAGTTCCCTCAAGACAGGGGGCAACACAGATACGCAGTATTTT.

This clone appeared once. The V gene is TRBV4-1, the J gene TRBJ2-7; D call uncertain. Trimming removed 6 bases at V and 3 bases at J, with 18 bases between. Germline V gene sequence: CDR1 MGHRA, CDR2 YSYEKL. The CDR3 extends over 15 amino acids. For the CDR3, the DNA is TGCGCCAGCAGACTTTTTCTTCCGACGATCTACGAGCAGTACTTC. This codes for CASRLFLPTIYEQYF.

DNA for the CDR3: TGTGCCAGCAGTTTTAGTCTGGTCGGGGGCTACACCTTC. Its protein is CASSFSLVGGYTF. The chain is built from TRBV27 and TRBJ1-2; no clear D gene. The length of the CDR3 is 13 residues. From germline, CDR1 is MNHEY and CDR2 SMNVEV (reference sequence). Trimming cost V 3 bases and J 8 bases, with 13 bases left between them.

In regard to this clone: One end of the junction varies from germline; a read error may be responsible. The chain carries TRBV13 and TRBJ1-2; TRBD1 matches 10 bases. The germline CDR1 and CDR2 sequences are PRHDT and FYEKMQ (reference sequence). This CDR3 has 15 amino acids. CDR3 DNA: TGTGCCAGCAGCGCTTCCCCGGGACAGGGGTATGGCCACACCTTC. As protein: CASSASPGQGYGHTF.

This clone was counted between two and nine times. V gene TRBV18 combines with J gene TRBJ1-1, with D maybe TRBD1 (6 bases). The CDR3 has 13 amino acids. In germline, CDR1 is KGHSH, CDR2 LQKENI. V lost 3 bases and J 7 bases, leaving 12 bases between the germline ends. The chain's CDR3 is CASSPERGGEAFF. CDR3 nucleotide sequence: TGTGCCAGCTCACCCGAGAGAGGGGGTGAAGCTTTCTTT.

The CDR3 spells CASSGTGGAGTDTQYF. The CDR3 DNA is TGTGCCAGCAGCGGTACAGGGGGCGCGGGTACAGATACGCAGTATTTT. The rearrangement uses TRBV7-9 and TRBJ2-3; 9 bases are a match to TRBD1. Unmatched junction bases numbered 9, after V lost 5 bases and J lost 3 bases. Germline CDR1 SEHNR, CDR2 FQNEAQ (reference sequence). CDR3 length equals 16 residues.

A few counts support this clone. As DNA, the CDR3 is TGCGCCAGCAGCCCGGGACCGACCTACGAGCAGTACTTC. Translating it yields CASSPGPTYEQYF. The chain couples TRBV5-1 to TRBJ2-7; possibly TRBD1 or TRBD2 for D (5 bases each). Trimming shortened V by 4 bases and J by 2 bases, and 10 bases separated the two germline ends. In germline, CDR1 is SGHRS, CDR2 YFSETQ. This CDR3 region has 13 residues.

V and J are TRBV2 and TRBJ1-2; 8 bases are shared with TRBD1. This CDR3 region has 13 residues. V shed 6 bases and J 2 bases; nucleotides not matched to a gene: 2. Germline values: CDR1 SNHLY, CDR2 FYNNEI. CDR3 DNA: TGTGCCAGCAGAGGGACAGGAAACTATGGCTACACCTTC. It codes for CASRGTGNYGYTF.

This clone was recorded once. This rearrangement joins TRBV13 to TRBJ2-3, with D perhaps being TRBD1 or TRBD2 (5 bases each). The CDR3 runs to 15 residues. The germline gives CDR1 PRHDT, CDR2 FYEKMQ (reference sequence). Trimming shortened V by 4 bases and J by 1 base, and 12 bases separated the two germline ends. CDR3 amino acids: CASSSPGPGTDTQYF. The CDR3 nucleotides read TGTGCCAGCAGCTCCCCGGGACCCGGCACAGATACGCAGTATTTT.

The rearrangement links TRBV30 to TRBJ2-1, with D tentatively TRBD1 (5 bases). The germline V and J ends were trimmed by 1 base and 0 bases, with 10 bases remaining between them. CDR1 and CDR2 (germline): GTSNPN, SVGIG (reference sequence). The CDR3 length is 15 residues. CDR3 sequence (DNA): TGTGCCTGGAGTGACAGGCAGAGCTCCTACAATGAGCAGTTCTTC. It encodes CAWSDRQSSYNEQFF.

This clone was picked up one time. This rearrangement joins TRBV6-1 to TRBJ2-3; TRBD1 aligns across 10 bases. The germline V gene encodes CDR1 MNHNS and CDR2 SASEGT. Trimming at V came to 3 bases and at J to 2 bases, leaving 5 bases not matched to a gene. The CDR3 is 16 residues long. The CDR3 bases are TGTGCCAGCAGTGACCGGGACAGGGGACTCACAGATACGCAGTATTTT. Residues: CASSDRDRGLTDTQYF.

The chain joins TRBV6-5 to TRBJ1-5; TRBD1 is a possible D gene (6 bases). Trimming pared 5 bases from V and 9 bases from J, leaving 17 bases between. Germline lookup yields CDR1 MNHEY and CDR2 SVGAGI. The CDR3 spans 14 residues. The CDR3 DNA is TGTGCCAGCAGTGCGAGCACAGGGTGGGTGCCCCAGCATTTT. It encodes CASSASTGWVPQHF.

This clone has more than one count but fewer than ten. The gene calls are TRBV29-1 and TRBJ2-3; 9 bases map to TRBD1. The CDR3 has 14 amino acids. V lost 7 bases and J lost 5; bases outside the gene matches: 10. The germline V gene encodes CDR1 SQVTM and CDR2 ANQGSEA. As DNA, the CDR3 is TGCAGCGCCCGCCGGGACAGGGAGAGAGATACGCAGTATTTT. This codes for CSARRDRERDTQYF.

The chain couples TRBV5-1 to TRBJ2-7; 8 positions match TRBD2. J was trimmed by 5 bases and V by 1 base; bases with no gene match: 14. Germline CDR1 and CDR2: SGHRS and YFSETQ. The CDR3 runs to 17 residues. The chain's CDR3 is CASSLRDRGGAGHEQYF. In DNA, the CDR3 is TGCGCCAGCAGCTTGCGGGACCGGGGGGGCGCGGGACACGAGCAGTACTTC. The variable domain in full, with the rest retrieved from reference TRBV5-1 and TRBJ2-7, is KAGVTQTPRYLIKTRGQQVTLSCSPISGHRSVSWYQQTPGQGLQFLFEYFSETQRNKGNFPGRFSGRQFSNSRSEMNVSTLELGDSALYLCASSLRDRGGAGHEQYFGPGTRLTVT.

The V call is TRBV7-9, the J call TRBJ2-7; D might be TRBD2 (7 bases). The CDR3 contains 15 residues. CDR1 and CDR2 (germline): SEHNR, FQNEAQ (reference sequence). V lost 5 bases and J lost 0, with 14 bases in between. The CDR3 region is CASSVDRTSSYEQYF. The DNA of the CDR3 is TGTGCCAGCAGCGTCGACAGGACTAGCTCCTACGAGCAGTACTTC.

This clone was seen a few times. The chain uses TRBV7-9 and TRBJ2-1, with D unclear. Germline V lookup: CDR1 SEHNR, CDR2 FQNEAQ (reference sequence). CDR3 length: 15 residues. V was shortened by 2 bases and J by 5 bases, with 13 bases between the two germline ends. CDR3 in DNA: TGTGCCAGCAGCTTAAGCAGCATTCGGGACAATGAGCAGTTCTTC. This gives the protein CASSLSSIRDNEQFF.

The gene calls are TRBV27 and TRBJ2-6, with 8 bases lining up with TRBD1. V was clipped by 8 bases and J by 0 bases; unmatched bases: 3. Germline lookup yields CDR1 MNHEY and CDR2 SMNVEV (reference sequence). CDR3 length equals 15 residues. CDR3 loop: CASWTGSSGANVLTF. CDR3 nucleotides: TGTGCCAGCTGGACAGGGAGCTCTGGGGCCAACGTCCTGACTTTC.

The V call is TRBV30, the J call TRBJ1-5; 8 nucleotides match TRBD1. The V and J ends lost 8 bases and 7 bases, in that order; junction bases with no gene match: 7. Germline V gene lookup returns CDR1 GTSNPN and CDR2 SVGIG (reference sequence). The CDR3 loop spans 12 amino acids. The CDR3 nucleotides read TGTGCCACAGGGACAGGTATGCAGCCCCAGCATTTT. Encoded protein: CATGTGMQPQHF.

This clone has only one observation. V usage is TRBV30 and J usage is TRBJ2-7, with 8 nucleotides matching TRBD2. The germline V gene encodes CDR1 GTSNPN and CDR2 SVGIG (reference sequence). There are 13 residues in the CDR3. V gave up 5 bases and J gave up 2 bases; unmatched junction bases: 5. The CDR3 here is CAWSAGGAYEQYF. CDR3 nucleotides: TGTGCCTGGTCCGCGGGGGGAGCCTACGAGCAGTACTTC.

The chain recombines TRBV13 with TRBJ1-6; D may be TRBD1 (5 bases). The V and J ends lost 0 bases and 8 bases respectively, with 11 bases between them. The germline gives CDR1 PRHDT, CDR2 FYEKMQ (reference sequence). The CDR3 totals 15 residues. The CDR3 reads CASSLGGTPHSPLHF. For the CDR3, the DNA is TGTGCCAGCAGCTTAGGGGGGACTCCACATTCACCCCTCCACTTT.